Below, 19 T cell receptor beta chains from the same sample are listed, as sequenced in a study of identical twins' blood T cells. Via MiXCR, TCRdb re-called the 5' RACE reads, giving one row per CDR3 protein. Of 350,000 to 450,000 distinct CDR3 sequences in the sample, more than 25% were seen once. Input material: PBMCs. The receptors stem from a woman between 18 and 50 years old in good health.

The V call is TRBV7-2, the J call TRBJ1-2; no definite D call. The V gene lost 5 bases and the J gene lost 8 bases, with 21 bases spanning the gap. Germline loops: CDR1 SGHTA, CDR2 FQGNSA. The CDR3 runs 15 residues. The DNA of the CDR3 is TGTGCCAGCAGCCCAAACCCCCCCGGGTCTCAGGGCTACACCTTC. This sequence encodes CASSPNPPGSQGYTF. The whole variable domain, remainder taken from reference TRBV7-2 and TRBJ1-2, is GAGVSQSPSNKVTEKGKDVELRCDPISGHTALYWYRQSLGQGLEFLIYFQGNSAPDKSGLPSDRFSAERTGGSVSTLTIQRTQQEDSAVYLCASSPNPPGSQGYTFGSGTRLTVV.

This clonotype was picked up a small number of times. This chain uses TRBV6-5 with TRBJ2-1; D gene uncertain. The CDR3 totals 16 residues. CDR1 MNHEY and CDR2 SVGAGI come from the germline V gene. V was clipped by 6 bases and J by 5 bases, with 20 bases between them. Here the CDR3 DNA reads TGTGCCAGCAGCCCAAGGGAACTTGGACCCAACAATGAGCAGTTCTTC. Translation gives CASSPRELGPNNEQFF.

This chain links TRBV12-3 or TRBV12-4 with TRBJ1-5; D might be TRBD1 (5 bases). The V end was cut by 6 bases, the J end by 4 bases, with 13 bases between. This CDR3 region has 14 residues. DNA for the CDR3: TGTGCCAGCAGCCCCGGGGCCCCAAATCAGCCCCAGCATTTT. This gives the protein CASSPGAPNQPQHF.

This chain links TRBV20-1 with TRBJ2-1; no clear D gene. The CDR3 extends over 14 amino acids. The V end was cut by 1 base, the J end by 1 base, with 8 bases between. Germline V gene sequence: CDR1 DFQATT, CDR2 SNEGSKA (reference sequence). The CDR3 DNA is TGCAGTGCTAGAGGGGTAGAATCCTACAATGAGCAGTTCTTC. Its protein is CSARGVESYNEQFF.

Of note for this clonotype: Compared with germline, one end of the junction differs, possibly owing to a read error. The gene calls are TRBV9 and TRBJ1-1; D is undetermined. Looked up from germline, CDR1 is SGDLS and CDR2 is YYNGEE. CDR3 length equals 15 residues. CDR3: CASSVGPRMNTEALF. The CDR3 DNA sequence: TGTGCCAGCAGCGTAGGCCCAAGGATGAACACTGAAGCTCTCTTT.

The chain uses TRBV14 and TRBJ1-2; D not resolved. The CDR3 is 13 residues long. CDR1 is SGHDN, CDR2 FVKESK, per germline. Deletions cut 1 base from V and 4 bases from J, with 7 bases between. The CDR3 protein is CASSQVWAYGYTF. CDR3 in DNA: TGTGCCAGCAGCCAAGTCTGGGCCTATGGCTACACCTTC.

The CDR3 reads CASSQVLGTSYEQYF. The CDR3 DNA sequence: TGTGCCAGCAGCCAAGTTCTGGGGACCAGCTACGAGCAGTACTTC. The chain joins TRBV3-1 to TRBJ2-7; TRBD1 or TRBD2 may be the D gene (5 bases each). The V and J ends lost 1 base and 3 bases respectively, with 13 bases between them. Germline lookup yields CDR1 LGHDT and CDR2 YNNKEL (reference sequence). This CDR3 is built from 15 residues.

Details on this clonotype: A much larger clone lies a single base off, so this may be a read error. The chain is built from TRBV10-3 and TRBJ2-2; D is unresolved. Germline values: CDR1 ENHRY, CDR2 SYGVKD. The CDR3 loop spans 15 amino acids. The CDR3 loop reads CAISEKLANTVELFF. CDR3 bases: TGTGCCATCAGTGAGAAGCTTGCGAACACCGTGGAGCTGTTTTTT.

This clonotype occurred a few times. This sequence joins TRBV29-1 and TRBJ1-5, with D uncertain. V was shortened by 4 bases and J by 4 bases, with 11 bases between the two germline ends. Germline V gene lookup returns CDR1 SQVTM and CDR2 ANQGSEA. The CDR3 extends over 13 amino acids. In nucleotides, the CDR3 is TGCAGCGTTGCCGAGAACCGAAATCAGCCCCAGCATTTT. Protein sequence: CSVAENRNQPQHF.

This clonotype was counted at least ten times. The chain joins TRBV9 to TRBJ1-1; tentative D call: TRBD1 (5 bases). The ends were cut back, 4 bases at V and 2 bases at J, with 9 bases in the middle. The CDR3 totals 13 residues. Germline loops: CDR1 SGDLS, CDR2 YYNGEE. The CDR3 DNA reads as TGTGCCAGCAGCCAGACAGCTAACACTGAAGCTTTCTTT. Translation gives CASSQTANTEAFF.

This clonotype was seen ten or more times. The chain is built from TRBV20-1 and TRBJ2-1; 14 nucleotides agree with TRBD2. Trimming at V came to 3 bases and at J to 1 base, leaving 2 bases not matched to a gene. The germline gives CDR1 DFQATT, CDR2 SNEGSKA (reference sequence). The CDR3 length is 16 residues. CDR3 DNA: TGCAGTGCTAGGGGACTAGCGGGGGTATCCTACAATGAGCAGTTCTTC. It translates to CSARGLAGVSYNEQFF.

This chain connects TRBV27 to TRBJ1-2, with D tentatively TRBD1 (5 bases). The germline V gene encodes CDR1 MNHEY and CDR2 SMNVEV (reference sequence). V shed 6 bases and J shed 4 bases, with 12 bases lying between them. This CDR3 is built from 13 residues. CDR3 DNA: TGTGCCAGCAGAACTACAGGCTCCTATGGCTACACCTTC. It is translated as CASRTTGSYGYTF.

Of note for this clonotype: Mismatch with germline at one junction end may stem from a read error. This rearrangement joins TRBV28 to TRBJ1-5, with D perhaps matching TRBD1 (6 bases). Germline CDR1 reads MDHEN; CDR2 reads SYDVKM. CDR3 size: 16 residues. The CDR3 DNA reads TGTGCCATCAGTCTCACCCCAGGGGTAGGCAATCAGCCCCAGCATTTT. Its protein product is CAISLTPGVGNQPQHF.

The V gene is TRBV5-1, the J gene TRBJ2-2; 7 nucleotides agree with TRBD1. With 9 bases clipped from V and 4 bases from J, the junction kept 9 bases outside the gene matches. CDR1 is SGHRS and CDR2 is YFSETQ in the germline V gene. The length of the CDR3 is 14 residues. The CDR3 coding sequence is TGCGCCACCACTCCGGACAGGTCCACCGGGGAGCTGTTTTTT. Protein: CATTPDRSTGELFF.

This clonotype was counted only a few times. The V and J genes are TRBV20-1 and TRBJ1-2; D unresolved. The CDR3 is 16 residues long. Germline lookup yields CDR1 DFQATT and CDR2 SNEGSKA (reference sequence). The V gene lost 0 bases and the J gene lost 4 bases, with 18 bases spanning the gap. The CDR3 DNA is TGCAGTGCTAGAGATCTAAACCGAGCGAGGCTCTATGGCTACACCTTC. It is translated as CSARDLNRARLYGYTF.

This chain links TRBV11-2 with TRBJ2-2; weak D call: TRBD1 (5 bases). Germline CDR1 and CDR2: SGHAT and FQNNGV. Between the trimmed V and J ends, which lost 0 bases and 3 bases, there was a span of 14 bases. This CDR3 is built from 17 residues. Here the CDR3 reads CASSLDLPRAYTGELFF. The CDR3 DNA reads TGTGCCAGCAGCTTAGATCTGCCCAGGGCTTACACCGGGGAGCTGTTTTTT.

This clonotype occurred a few times. J is TRBJ2-5 and V is TRBV20-1; maybe TRBD2 (5 bases). With 0 bases removed from V and 4 bases from J, the gap between germline ends came to 12 bases. CDR1 is DFQATT, CDR2 SNEGSKA, per germline (reference sequence). The CDR3 runs 14 residues. CDR3 sequence reads: CSARDRQAGETQYF. CDR3 DNA sequence: TGCAGTGCTAGAGATCGGCAGGCGGGAGAGACCCAGTACTTC.

The table lists this clonotype with a few counts. The chain recombines TRBV5-1 with TRBJ2-7; 10 nucleotides match TRBD2. The CDR3 extends over 16 amino acids. V was clipped by 1 base and J by 5 bases; unmatched bases: 9. Germline V lookup: CDR1 SGHRS, CDR2 YFSETQ. The CDR3 is CASSLHTSGEFDEQYF. The CDR3 region has the DNA TGCGCCAGCAGCTTGCATACTAGCGGGGAATTTGACGAGCAGTACTTC.

The chain employs TRBV6-5 and TRBJ1-2; D is possibly TRBD1 (6 bases). CDR3 length: 14 amino acids. Germline lookup yields CDR1 MNHEY and CDR2 SVGAGI. Trimming left V 7 bases short and J 2 bases short, with 14 bases between. The CDR3 protein is CASTSGHTNYGYTF. The CDR3 DNA follows: TGTGCCAGCACCTCGGGACACACAAACTATGGCTACACCTTC.